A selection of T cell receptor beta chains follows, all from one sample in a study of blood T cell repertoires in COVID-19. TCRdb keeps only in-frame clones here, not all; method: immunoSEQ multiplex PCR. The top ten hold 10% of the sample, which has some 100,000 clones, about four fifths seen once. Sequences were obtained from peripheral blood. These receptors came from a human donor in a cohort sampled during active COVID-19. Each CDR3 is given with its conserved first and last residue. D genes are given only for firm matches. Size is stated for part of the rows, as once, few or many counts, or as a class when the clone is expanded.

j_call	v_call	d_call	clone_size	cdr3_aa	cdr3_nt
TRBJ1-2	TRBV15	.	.	CATSRGPGGNYGYTF	TGTGCCACCAGCAGAGGCCCCGGGGGTAACTATGGCTACACCTTC
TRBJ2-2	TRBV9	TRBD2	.	CASSAGTSGNTGELFF	TGTGCCAGCAGCGCGGGGACTAGCGGGAACACCGGGGAGCTGTTTTTT
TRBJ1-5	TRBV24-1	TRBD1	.	CATSDSPGGSQPQHF	TGTGCCACCAGTGATTCCCCAGGGGGCAGTCAGCCCCAGCATTTT
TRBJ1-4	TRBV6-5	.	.	CASRQGSTNEKLFF	TGTGCCAGCCGGCAGGGATCAACTAATGAAAAACTGTTTTTT
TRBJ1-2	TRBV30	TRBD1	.	CAWSTGAGGYTF	TGTGCCTGGAGTACAGGGGCGGGAGGCTACACCTTC
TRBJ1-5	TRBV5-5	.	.	CASSLEGQSNQPQHF	TGTGCCAGCAGCTTGGAGGGGCAGAGCAATCAGCCCCAGCATTTT
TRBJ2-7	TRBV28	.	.	CASSLYPPDREPNEQYF	TGTGCCAGCAGTTTATATCCTCCAGACAGAGAACCCAACGAGCAGTACTTC
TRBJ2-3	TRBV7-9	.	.	CASSSGHLGPSDTQYF	TGTGCCAGCAGCTCGGGACACCTGGGCCCCTCAGATACGCAGTATTTT
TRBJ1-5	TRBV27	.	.	CASSLLSGNQPQHF	TGTGCCAGCAGTTTACTCTCGGGGAATCAGCCCCAGCATTTT
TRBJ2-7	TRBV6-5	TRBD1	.	CASSRPGQGAYEQYF	TGTGCCAGCAGCCGACCAGGACAGGGGGCCTACGAGCAGTACTTC
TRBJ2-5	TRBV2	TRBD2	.	CASSLIAGGRETQYF	TGTGCCAGCAGCCTCATCGCGGGGGGCAGGGAGACCCAGTACTTC
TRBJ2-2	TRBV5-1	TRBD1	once	CASSLGPGQELTGELFF	TGCGCCAGCAGCTTGGGGCCGGGACAGGAGCTCACCGGGGAGCTGTTTTTT
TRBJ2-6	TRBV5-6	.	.	CASSFDRTGANVLTF	TGTGCCAGCAGCTTTGACAGGACTGGGGCCAACGTCCTGACTTTC
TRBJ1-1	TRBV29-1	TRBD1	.	CSVRDRSEAFF	TGCAGCGTCCGGGACAGGTCTGAAGCTTTCTTT
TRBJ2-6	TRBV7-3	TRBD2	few	CASSPAGTTLSGANVLTF	TGTGCCAGCAGCCCCGCCGGGACTACTTTATCTGGGGCCAACGTCCTGACTTTC
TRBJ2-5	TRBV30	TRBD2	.	CAWSSGGPPMAQYF	TGTGCCTGGAGTTCGGGGGGGCCCCCAATGGCCCAGTACTTC
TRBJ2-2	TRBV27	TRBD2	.	CASSLPAGGKGGELFF	TGTGCCAGCAGTTTACCGGCGGGGGGGAAAGGCGGGGAGCTGTTTTTT
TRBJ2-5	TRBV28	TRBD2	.	CASTRLGTSGRGETQYF	TGTGCCAGCACCCGACTTGGGACTAGCGGGAGAGGGGAGACCCAGTACTTC
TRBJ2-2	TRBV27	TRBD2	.	CASSFQAGGSTGELFF	TGTGCCAGCAGTTTTCAAGCGGGAGGGAGCACCGGGGAGCTGTTTTTT
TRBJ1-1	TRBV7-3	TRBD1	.	CASSLAGQGARGTEAFF	TGTGCCAGCAGCTTAGCTGGACAGGGGGCTCGTGGCACTGAAGCTTTCTTT
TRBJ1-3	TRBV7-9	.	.	CASSFRTHHTIYF	TGTGCCAGCAGCTTCAGGACTCACCACACCATATATTTT
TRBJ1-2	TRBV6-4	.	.	CASSEGQPLHGYTF	TGTGCCAGCAGTGAAGGACAGCCTCTCCACGGCTACACCTTC
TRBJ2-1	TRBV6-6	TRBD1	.	CASSWDSEQFF	TGTGCCAGCAGTTGGGACAGTGAGCAGTTCTTC
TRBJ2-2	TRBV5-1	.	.	CASSLSSSQTGRRSYTGELFF	TGCGCCAGCAGCTTATCATCTTCGCAAACAGGGAGAAGGTCGTACACCGGGGAGCTGTTTTTT
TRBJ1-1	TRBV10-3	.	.	CAISSGENTEAFF	TGTGCCATCAGTTCAGGGGAGAACACTGAAGCTTTCTTT
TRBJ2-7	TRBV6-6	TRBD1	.	CASRDGTGSHEQYF	TGTGCCAGCAGAGACGGGACAGGGTCCCACGAGCAGTACTTC
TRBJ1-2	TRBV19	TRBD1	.	CASSIAHRGLGGYTF	TGTGCCAGTAGTATAGCCCACAGGGGGCTTGGCGGCTACACCTTC
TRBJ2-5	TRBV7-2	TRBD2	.	CASRSGASETQYF	TGTGCCAGCAGGAGCGGGGCCAGTGAGACCCAGTACTTC
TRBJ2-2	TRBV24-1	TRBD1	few	CATSDTRGRSGELFF	TGTGCCACCAGTGATACGAGGGGGCGGTCCGGGGAGCTGTTTTTT
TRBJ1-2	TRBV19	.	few	CASKMGSYGYTF	TGTGCCAGTAAAATGGGCAGCTATGGCTACACCTTC
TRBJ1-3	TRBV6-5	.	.	CASNTRGSGNTIYF	TGTGCCAGCAATACCAGGGGTTCTGGAAACACCATATATTTT
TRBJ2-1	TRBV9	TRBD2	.	CASSVPTSGVYNEQFF	TGTGCCAGCAGCGTCCCGACTAGCGGGGTATACAATGAGCAGTTCTTC
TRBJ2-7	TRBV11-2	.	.	CASSLAQAYEQYF	TGTGCCAGCAGCTTAGCACAGGCCTACGAGCAGTACTTC
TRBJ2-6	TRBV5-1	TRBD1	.	CASSQGQPNRSGANVLTF	TGCGCCAGCAGCCAGGGACAGCCCAATCGCTCTGGGGCCAACGTCCTGACTTTC
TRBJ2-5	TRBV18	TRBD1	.	CASSPTGGWEETQYF	TGTGCCAGCTCACCGACAGGGGGTTGGGAGGAGACCCAGTACTTC
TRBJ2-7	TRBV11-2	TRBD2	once	CASSGLAGVYEQYF	TGTGCCAGCAGCGGACTAGCGGGAGTCTACGAGCAGTACTTC
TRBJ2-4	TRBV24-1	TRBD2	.	CATSDGTSGRLGKNIQYF	TGTGCCACCAGTGACGGGACTAGCGGGAGGCTTGGCAAAAACATTCAGTACTTC
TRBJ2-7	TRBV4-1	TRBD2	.	CASSKFASGNYEQYF	TGCGCCAGCAGTAAATTCGCTAGCGGGAACTACGAGCAGTACTTC
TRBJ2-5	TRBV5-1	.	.	CASSLADRRETQYF	TGCGCCAGCAGCTTGGCCGATCGCAGGGAGACCCAGTACTTC
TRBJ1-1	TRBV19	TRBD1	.	CASIQAGGGEAFF	TGTGCCAGTATCCAGGCAGGGGGAGGTGAAGCTTTCTTT
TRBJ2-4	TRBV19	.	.	CASSIGIQVRDIQYF	TGTGCCAGTAGTATTGGAATACAGGTCCGGGACATTCAGTACTTC
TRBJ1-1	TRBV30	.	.	CAWSDTRGAFF	TGTGCCTGGAGTGATACCAGGGGAGCTTTCTTT
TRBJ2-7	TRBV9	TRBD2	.	CASSSRGGSPYEQYF	TGTGCCAGCAGCTCCCGGGGGGGTTCACCCTACGAGCAGTACTTC
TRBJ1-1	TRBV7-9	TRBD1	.	CASSSMGQGITEAFF	TGTGCCAGCAGCTCGATGGGACAGGGGATAACTGAAGCTTTCTTT
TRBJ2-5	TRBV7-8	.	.	CASSLTHRETQYF	TGTGCCAGCAGCTTAACCCACCGGGAGACCCAGTACTTC
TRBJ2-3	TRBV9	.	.	CASSVLGGPTDTQYF	TGTGCCAGCAGCGTATTGGGGGGACCGACAGATACGCAGTATTTT
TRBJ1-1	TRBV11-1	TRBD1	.	CASSSRQGRYTEAFF	TGTGCCAGCAGCTCGAGACAGGGGAGATACACTGAAGCTTTCTTT
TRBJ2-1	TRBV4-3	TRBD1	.	CASSQEVTGVGNEQFF	TGCGCCAGCAGCCAAGAAGTCACAGGGGTGGGGAATGAGCAGTTCTTC
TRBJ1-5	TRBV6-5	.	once	CASSYSNKQPQHF	TGTGCCAGCAGTTACTCGAACAAGCAGCCCCAGCATTTT